This T cell receptor beta chain was sequenced for a study of CD8+ T cells in alopecia areata. As the sequencing template, cDNA was produced by extracting RNA and reverse transcribing it. Sequenced by immunoSEQ multiplex PCR; TCRdb stores in-frame clones only, minus some. The sample has approximately 150,000 clones; 65% to 75% are singletons. Lesional scalp punch biopsies and peripheral blood came from alopecia areata patients. Sorted out of PBMCs were CD4+ T cells and CD8+ T cells. The table lists this clone with a few counts. The TCR sequence derives from a human donor with alopecia areata. The input for sequencing was CD8+ T cells sorted from blood, taken at week 0.

CDR3 bases: TGCAGCGTCCCCAGCGGATTCGGGGAGACCCAGTACTTC. It is translated as CSVPSGFGETQYF. The chain recombines TRBV29-1 with TRBJ2-5; perhaps TRBD2 as D (5 bases). This CDR3 spans 13 amino acids. Germline assignment: CDR1 SQVTM and CDR2 ANQGSEA. V lost 6 bases and J lost 5, with 16 bases in between.